The 7 T cell receptor beta chains reported below all come from one sample, sequenced in a study of precursors of human CD4 cytotoxic T cells. The bulk UMI libraries came from four sorted CD4+ memory subsets, including IL-7R-high and IL-7R-negative TEMRA. TCRdb re-analysed the reads in MiXCR, keeping a single row per CDR3 protein. This table holds more than 700 distinct CDR3 sequences, over 20% found once. Sequences were obtained from memory CD4+ T cells from blood (PBMCs). These receptors were obtained from a human donor in good health.

This clonotype is labeled large (0.1 to 1%). The rearrangement joins TRBV3-1 to TRBJ2-3; 10 bases map to TRBD2. The CDR3 is made up of 14 amino acids. V lost 1 base and J lost 5; bases outside the gene matches: 0. Germline V gene lookup returns CDR1 LGHDT and CDR2 YNNKEL (reference sequence). The DNA of the CDR3 is TGTGCCAGCAGCCAAGTAGCGGGAGGAGATACGCAGTATTTT. The encoded protein is CASSQVAGGDTQYF.

The CDR3 spells CASSESGYGTDTQYF. CDR3 sequence (DNA): TGTGCCAGCAGCGAGAGCGGGTATGGCACAGATACGCAGTATTTT. The chain couples TRBV7-9 to TRBJ2-3; D is perhaps TRBD2 (6 bases). The CDR3 loop spans 15 amino acids. Germline V gene sequence: CDR1 SEHNR, CDR2 FQNEAQ (reference sequence). The ends were cut back, 5 bases at V and 1 base at J, with 13 bases in the middle.

There are a few counts of this clonotype. This rearrangement joins TRBV5-1 to TRBJ2-3; 14 bases agree with TRBD2. The CDR3 runs to 16 residues. The junction had 3 bases not matched to a gene; V was cut back by 0 bases and J by 6 bases. Germline CDR1 reads SGHRS; CDR2 reads YFSETQ. CDR3 in DNA: TGCGCCAGCAGCTTGGGACTAGCGGGAGGGCCGGATACGCAGTATTTT. Its translation is CASSLGLAGGPDTQYF.

This clonotype was found a few times. The gene calls are TRBV5-4 and TRBJ2-3; D may be TRBD1 or TRBD2 (5 bases each). The CDR3 totals 14 residues. V was trimmed by 3 bases and J by 4 bases, leaving 12 bases between them. Germline V gene lookup returns CDR1 SGHNT and CDR2 YYREEE (reference sequence). CDR3 sequence reads: CASSSRGRADTQYF. In DNA, the CDR3 is TGTGCCAGCAGCTCCCGGGGACGAGCAGATACGCAGTATTTT.

This sequence joins TRBV28 and TRBJ2-1; 9 bases are shared with TRBD2. Germline CDR1 and CDR2: MDHEN and SYDVKM. V was clipped by 6 bases and J by 5 bases; unmatched bases: 26. This CDR3 has 21 amino acids. DNA for the CDR3: TGTGCCAGCAGCCTCGAAGCCTCCGGGACTAGCCATAACATGAAGGACAATGAGCAGTTCTTC. Its translation is CASSLEASGTSHNMKDNEQFF.

This clonotype appeared a few times. The gene calls are TRBV5-1 and TRBJ2-1; no clear D. CDR1 is SGHRS and CDR2 is YFSETQ in the germline V gene. The CDR3 extends over 12 amino acids. Trimming pared 0 bases from V and 6 bases from J, leaving 4 bases between. CDR3 amino acids: CASSLDRNEQFF. DNA of the CDR3: TGCGCCAGCAGCTTGGATCGCAATGAGCAGTTCTTC.

The CDR3 DNA reads as TGTGCCAGCAGCTTAACCCAGGGACTAGCGTCTTCAGATACGCAGTATTTT. It translates to CASSLTQGLASSDTQYF. The chain couples TRBV11-2 to TRBJ2-3; 10 nucleotides match TRBD2. This CDR3 region has 17 residues. With 2 bases clipped from V and 4 bases from J, the junction kept 9 bases outside the gene matches. The germline gives CDR1 SGHAT, CDR2 FQNNGV. Drawing the rest from reference TRBV11-2 and TRBJ2-3, the complete variable domain is EAGVAQSPRYKIIEKRQSVAFWCNPISGHATLYWYQQILGQGPKLLIQFQNNGVVDDSQLPKDRFSAERLKGVDSTLKIQPAKLEDSAVYLCASSLTQGLASSDTQYFGPGTRLTVL.